Following are 7 T cell receptor beta chains from one sample sequenced in a study of blood T cell repertoires in COVID-19. The assay was immunoSEQ multiplex PCR, and TCRdb's table has in-frame clones only and misses some. The table lists about 40,000 clones, approximately 83% of them singletons. The specimen sequenced was peripheral blood. The receptor source for this set is a woman aged 60 to 75 with acute or convalescent COVID-19.

The V call is TRBV6-5, the J call TRBJ1-3; 9 bases are a match to TRBD1. CDR1 is MNHEY, CDR2 SVGAGI, per germline. The CDR3 length is 16 residues. J gave up 8 bases and V 2 bases, and 10 bases lay outside the gene matches. The CDR3 DNA is TGTGCCAGCAGTTACAACTACTATGGACAGGGGTACACCATATATTTT. Protein: CASSYNYYGQGYTIYF.

This clone was seen a few times. This chain joins TRBV2 and TRBJ1-1; D is undetermined. There are 13 residues in the CDR3. CDR1 and CDR2 from the germline V gene are SNHLY and FYNNEI. Trimming removed 3 bases from V and 13 bases from J, with 18 bases in between. The CDR3 region is CASSDSLSGGVFF. Written as DNA, the CDR3 is TGTGCCAGCAGTGACAGCCTCTCAGGTGGTGTTTTCTTT.

The chain has TRBV7-9 and TRBJ1-3; maybe TRBD1 (5 bases). CDR1 is SEHNR, CDR2 FQNEAQ, per germline (reference sequence). The CDR3 has 15 amino acids. Deletions cut 1 base from V and 0 bases from J, with 7 bases between. The CDR3 region has the DNA TGTGCCAGCAGCTTAGGGGGGGTCTCTGGAAACACCATATATTTT. Protein product: CASSLGGVSGNTIYF.

The genes are TRBV19 and TRBJ1-2; possibly TRBD1 for D (5 bases). Per the germline V gene, CDR1 is LNHDA and CDR2 is SQIVND (reference sequence). The CDR3 extends over 15 amino acids. V was pared by 5 bases and J by 5 bases, with 18 bases between. The CDR3 DNA reads as TGTGCCAGTAGTTCCAGGGAGGGGATGATTTATGGCTACACCTTC. Translation: CASSSREGMIYGYTF.

The chain links TRBV19 to TRBJ1-2, with D perhaps matching TRBD1 (5 bases). This CDR3 is built from 16 residues. V gave up 4 bases and J gave up 1 base, with 16 bases separating them. The V gene's germline CDR1 is LNHDA and CDR2 SQIVND (reference sequence). CDR3 sequence reads: CASSKEGTVNNYGYTF. CDR3 in DNA: TGTGCCAGTAGTAAGGAGGGGACGGTGAATAACTATGGCTACACCTTC.

The CDR3 sequence: CATSEAGQGLGANVLTF. CDR3 DNA sequence: TGTGCCACCAGTGAAGCCGGACAGGGACTGGGGGCCAACGTCCTGACTTTC. This chain joins TRBV24-1 and TRBJ2-6; 8 nucleotides line up with TRBD1. Germline values: CDR1 KGHDR, CDR2 SFDVKD. This CDR3 spans 17 amino acids. The V gene end was trimmed by 4 bases and the J gene end by 4 bases; junction bases not matched to a gene: 8.

The rearrangement uses TRBV12-3 or TRBV12-4 and TRBJ1-1, with D hard to call. The CDR3 is 12 residues long. The ends were cut back, 3 bases at V and 6 bases at J, with 8 bases in the middle. CDR3 residues: CASSFYPAEAFF. CDR3 nucleotide sequence: TGTGCCAGCAGTTTCTACCCTGCTGAAGCTTTCTTT.